Sequencing of this T cell receptor (beta chain) was carried out in a study of T-cell reconstitution after alpha-beta-depleted transplantation in children. Unique molecular identifiers were incorporated into the prepared TCRbeta library. TCRdb ran MiXCR on the PCR reads and lists one entry per CDR3 protein. This sample has around 480,000 distinct CDR3 sequences, with approximately 29% found just once. CDR1 and CDR2 from the germline V gene are SEHNR and FQNEAQ (reference sequence). This CDR3 spans 15 amino acids. V was trimmed by 4 bases and J by 8 bases, leaving 18 bases between them. The TCR was taken from a human donor who donated a stem cell graft to a child with aplastic anemia. Material: PBMCs from the stem cell graft donor, obtained from the stem cell graft. This rearrangement joins TRBV7-9 to TRBJ2-1, with D perhaps being TRBD1 or TRBD2 (5 bases each). The CDR3 DNA sequence: TGTGCCAGCAGCTCATATATGGCAGGGAGCGATGAGCAGTTCTTC. It specifies CASSSYMAGSDEQFF.